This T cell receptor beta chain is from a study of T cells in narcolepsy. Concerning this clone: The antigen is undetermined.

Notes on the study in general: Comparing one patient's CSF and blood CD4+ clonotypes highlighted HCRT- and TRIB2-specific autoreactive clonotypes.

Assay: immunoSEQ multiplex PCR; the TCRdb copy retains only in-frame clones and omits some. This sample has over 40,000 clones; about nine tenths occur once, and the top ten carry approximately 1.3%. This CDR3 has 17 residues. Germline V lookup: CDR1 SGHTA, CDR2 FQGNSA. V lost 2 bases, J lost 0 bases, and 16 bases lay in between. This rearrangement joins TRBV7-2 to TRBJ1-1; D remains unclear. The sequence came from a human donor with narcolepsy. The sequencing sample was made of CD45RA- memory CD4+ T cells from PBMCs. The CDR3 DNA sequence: TGTGCCAGCAGCTTAAAGCCCATTAGTGAACTGAACACTGAAGCTTTCTTT. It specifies CASSLKPISELNTEAFF.